A single sample gave rise to the 20 T cell receptor beta chains below, sequenced in a study of blood T cells in healthy people across ages. A sample-barcoded 5' primer and a J-beta primer mix were used in a second PCR of roughly 6 to 11 cycles. TCRdb reprocessed the 5' RACE reads with MiXCR, giving one entry per CDR3 protein. The table shows about 930,000 distinct CDR3 sequences, with under 35% occurring only once. This sample also appeared in a second study, on T cells of mothers and their children.

Sequenced sample: blood. The receptors originated from a woman aged 35 to 49 in good health.

This clonotype appeared a few times. The chain is built from TRBV27 and TRBJ2-1, with 8 bases aligning to TRBD1. CDR3 length: 14 amino acids. With V trimmed by 5 bases and J by 6 bases, 6 bases remained unmatched. The germline V gene encodes CDR1 MNHEY and CDR2 SMNVEV (reference sequence). CDR3: CASSPLDRVNEQFF. The CDR3 coding sequence is TGTGCCAGCAGTCCGTTGGACAGGGTCAATGAGCAGTTCTTC.

The chain links TRBV20-1 to TRBJ2-1; TRBD2 matches 10 bases. Germline CDR1 is DFQATT and CDR2 is SNEGSKA (reference sequence). The CDR3 runs to 14 residues. V lost 5 bases to trimming and J lost 3 bases; unmatched junction nucleotides: 4. The CDR3 here is CSAGGLASYNEQFF. The CDR3 coding sequence is TGCAGTGCTGGGGGACTAGCGAGCTACAATGAGCAGTTCTTC.

The chain combines TRBV20-1 with TRBJ1-2; D is unclear. V was cut by 5 bases and J by 1 base, with 5 bases left in between. This CDR3 comprises 11 residues. Germline CDR1 and CDR2: DFQATT and SNEGSKA (reference sequence). The CDR3 loop is CSALINYGYTF. CDR3 coding DNA: TGCAGTGCTCTAATTAACTATGGCTACACCTTC.

This clonotype was observed at least ten times. V is TRBV7-2 and J is TRBJ1-4; 11 positions agree with TRBD1. Germline assignment: CDR1 SGHTA and CDR2 FQGNSA. The length of the CDR3 is 14 residues. V was clipped by 5 bases and J by 10 bases; unmatched bases: 6. The CDR3 spells CASSLRDRGVKLFF. The CDR3 nucleotides read TGTGCCAGCAGCCTCAGGGACAGGGGGGTAAAACTGTTTTTT.

Turning to this clonotype: A read error is possible here, since a much larger clone lies one base away. This chain uses TRBV12-3 or TRBV12-4 with TRBJ2-5; tentatively, D is TRBD2 (5 bases). With 7 bases removed from V and 11 bases from J, the gap between germline ends came to 20 bases. The CDR3 has 13 amino acids. The CDR3 protein is CASKRASYNEQYF. DNA of the CDR3: TGTGCCAGCAAGAGGGCTTCCTACAATGAGCAGTACTTC.

The chain links TRBV20-1 to TRBJ1-5; D unclear. CDR1 DFQATT and CDR2 SNEGSKA come from the germline V gene (reference sequence). The CDR3 contains 12 residues. The germline V and J ends were trimmed by 1 base and 3 bases, with 4 bases remaining between them. The CDR3 DNA reads as TGCAGTGCTAGAGCGACCAATCAGCCCCAGCATTTT. Its translation is CSARATNQPQHF.

This clonotype was counted between two and nine times. The chain combines TRBV5-1 with TRBJ2-7; D is perhaps TRBD2 (5 bases). CDR3 length equals 16 residues. Germline V CDR1 and CDR2: SGHRS, YFSETQ. The V end was cut by 4 bases, the J end by 6 bases, with 23 bases between. The CDR3 nucleotides are TGCGCCAGCAGCCCCCTTGGTGCGGGCCCAGAGTCCGAGCAGTACTTC. Protein product: CASSPLGAGPESEQYF.

This clonotype was seen ten or more times. The CDR3 DNA sequence: TGCGCCAGCAGCTTGGGGTACCACTATGGCTACACCTTC. Translation: CASSLGYHYGYTF. The V call is TRBV5-1, the J call TRBJ1-2; D is unclear. The CDR3 has 13 amino acids. Germline lookup yields CDR1 SGHRS and CDR2 YFSETQ. Trimming removed 0 bases from V and 3 bases from J, with 6 bases in between.

This chain joins TRBV2 and TRBJ2-5, with unresolved D. The germline gives CDR1 SNHLY, CDR2 FYNNEI. CDR3 length: 12 amino acids. Trimming shortened V by 5 bases and J by 5 bases, and 9 bases separated the two germline ends. CDR3 protein: CASSMRLETQYF. CDR3 DNA sequence: TGTGCCAGCAGTATGCGCCTGGAGACCCAGTACTTC.

The chain couples TRBV12-3 or TRBV12-4 to TRBJ2-2; the match to TRBD1 covers 9 bases. The CDR3 sequence is 16 residues long. V was clipped by 4 bases and J by 6 bases; unmatched bases: 9. The CDR3 DNA is TGTGCCAGCAGTTGGGGGACAGGGAGGTATTCCGGGGAGCTGTTTTTT. This sequence encodes CASSWGTGRYSGELFF.

This clonotype appeared a few times. J is TRBJ2-5 and V is TRBV20-1, with TRBD1 matching over 7 bases. The V and J ends lost 2 bases and 4 bases, in that order; junction bases with no gene match: 10. Germline V gene sequence: CDR1 DFQATT, CDR2 SNEGSKA (reference sequence). This CDR3 has 15 residues. CDR3 in amino acids: CSARSRDSWLETQYF. Written as DNA, the CDR3 is TGCAGTGCTAGATCCAGGGACAGTTGGCTAGAGACCCAGTACTTC.

This clonotype has a handful of counts. The chain carries TRBV10-3 and TRBJ2-7, with 8 bases lining up with TRBD1. V shed 4 bases, J shed 0 bases, and the junction held 2 bases outside the gene matches. The germline V gene encodes CDR1 ENHRY and CDR2 SYGVKD. The length of the CDR3 is 14 residues. The CDR3 coding sequence is TGTGCCATCAGTGCCACAGGGGGCTCCTACGAGCAGTACTTC. Amino acid sequence: CAISATGGSYEQYF.

The chain uses TRBV5-1 and TRBJ2-1; TRBD2 matches at 7 bases. CDR1 and CDR2 (germline): SGHRS, YFSETQ. The trim removed 4 bases at V and 5 bases at J, leaving 15 bases unmatched. The CDR3 has 17 residues. DNA of the CDR3: TGCGCCAGCAGCCTTTACTTGTTGGCGGGGGAGGACAATGAGCAGTTCTTC. It translates to CASSLYLLAGEDNEQFF.

This clonotype showed up just once. A much larger clone is a single base away; this may be a read error. V gene TRBV5-1 combines with J gene TRBJ1-2; D gene ambiguous. Deletions cut 3 bases from V and 8 bases from J, with 20 bases between. This CDR3 has 15 residues. Germline V gene sequence: CDR1 SGHRS, CDR2 YFSETQ. CDR3 region: CASSWAKDPYRGYTF. As DNA, the CDR3 is TGCGCCAGCAGCTGGGCTAAAGACCCGTATAGGGGCTACACCTTC.

This clonotype was seen a few times. The J gene is TRBJ1-2, the V gene TRBV20-1; D unresolved. CDR3 length: 11 amino acids. The germline V gene has CDR1 DFQATT and CDR2 SNEGSKA (reference sequence). Trimming left V 3 bases short and J 8 bases short, with 10 bases between. CDR3 DNA: TGCAGTGCTAGTCCGGCAGGCGGCTACACCTTC. This sequence encodes CSASPAGGYTF.

The chain is built from TRBV14 and TRBJ1-6; D not certain. Trimming took 3 bases from V and 9 from J, leaving 12 bases between them. The CDR3 length is 14 residues. Germline loops: CDR1 SGHDN, CDR2 FVKESK. DNA for the CDR3: TGTGCCAGCAGCCATCGAGCTGAAGGTTCACCCCTCCACTTT. It translates to CASSHRAEGSPLHF. Drawing the rest from reference TRBV14 and TRBJ1-6, the complete variable domain is EAGVTQFPSHSVIEKGQTVTLRCDPISGHDNLYWYRRVMGKEIKFLLHFVKESKQDESGMPNNRFLAERTGGTYSTLKVQPAELEDSGVYFCASSHRAEGSPLHFGNGTRLTVT.

This clonotype was counted at least ten times. The V gene is TRBV7-3, the J gene TRBJ2-7; 7 bases map to TRBD2. Losses at the gene ends were 1 base for V and 2 bases for J; bases not matched to a gene: 5. CDR3 length: 15 amino acids. Germline values: CDR1 SGHTA, CDR2 FQGTGA. In DNA, the CDR3 is TGTGCCAGCAGCTTAAGGGCGGGGGAACCCTACGAGCAGTACTTC. Translation: CASSLRAGEPYEQYF.

This clonotype appeared many times. This chain uses TRBV5-1 with TRBJ1-5, with unresolved D. The germline V and J ends were trimmed by 0 bases and 0 bases, with 7 bases remaining between them. CDR3 size: 15 residues. Germline lookup yields CDR1 SGHRS and CDR2 YFSETQ. CDR3 bases: TGCGCCAGCAGCTTGGACGGAGATAGCAATCAGCCCCAGCATTTT. Its translation is CASSLDGDSNQPQHF.

In this sample, this clonotype turned up many times. In DNA form, the CDR3 reads TGTGCCAGCAGTTTACAGGCATCCCAAGAGACCCAGTACTTC. Residues: CASSLQASQETQYF. The chain employs TRBV12-3 or TRBV12-4 and TRBJ2-5; D is ambiguous. V lost 2 bases, J lost 1 base, and 8 bases lay in between. This CDR3 comprises 14 residues.

This clonotype has a handful of counts. The chain couples TRBV4-1 to TRBJ2-3; TRBD1 matches at 8 bases. Germline values: CDR1 MGHRA, CDR2 YSYEKL. V shed 10 bases, J shed 2 bases, and the junction held 8 bases outside the gene matches. CDR3 length equals 14 residues. The chain's CDR3 is CATGGQGNTDTQYF. The CDR3 coding sequence is TGCGCCACCGGAGGACAGGGTAACACAGATACGCAGTATTTT.